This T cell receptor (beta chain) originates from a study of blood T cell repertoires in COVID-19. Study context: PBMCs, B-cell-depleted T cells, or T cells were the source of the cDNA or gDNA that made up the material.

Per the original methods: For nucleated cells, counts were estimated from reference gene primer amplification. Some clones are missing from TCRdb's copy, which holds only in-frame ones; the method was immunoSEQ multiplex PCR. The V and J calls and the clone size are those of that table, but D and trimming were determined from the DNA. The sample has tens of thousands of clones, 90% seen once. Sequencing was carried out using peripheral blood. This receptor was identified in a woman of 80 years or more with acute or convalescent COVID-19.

CDR3 bases: TGTGCCACCAGTGATTCTAGCCGGCCAATGGATGAGCAGTTCTTC. It translates to CATSDSSRPMDEQFF. This chain links TRBV24-1 with TRBJ2-1; D possibly corresponds to TRBD2 (5 bases). V lost 2 bases, J lost 8 bases, and 15 bases lay in between. The CDR3 totals 15 residues. Germline CDR1 is KGHDR and CDR2 is SFDVKD.